The table lists the clone carrying this T cell receptor (beta chain) with a few counts. V dropped 4 bases and J dropped 5 bases, with 14 bases sitting between them. This CDR3 region has 13 residues. Looked up from germline, CDR1 is DFQATT and CDR2 is SNEGSKA (reference sequence). These data come from a study of blood T cells in healthy people across ages. Using a J-beta primer mix together with a sample-barcoded 5' primer, a second PCR was run for roughly 7 to 11 cycles. A template-switch adaptor containing 12 random nucleotides labeled each cDNA molecule. TCRdb redid the calling of the 5' RACE reads with MiXCR, one entry per CDR3 protein. The table has around 1.1 million distinct CDR3 sequences, 35% to 40% seen once; the top ten hold 13%.

The sample was blood. The clonotype was recovered from a young man in good health. The rearrangement joins TRBV20-1 to TRBJ1-2; weak D call: TRBD1 (5 bases). The CDR3 nucleotides read TGCAGTGCTATACAGGATCTCCGGTATGGCTACACCTTC. Translating gives CSAIQDLRYGYTF.